The 8 T cell receptor beta chains in this list originate from one sample, sequenced in a study of blood T cell repertoires in COVID-19. Generated by immunoSEQ multiplex PCR, the TCRdb table keeps only in-frame clones and is missing some. Of 360,000 or so clones in the sample, nearly 90% are singletons; the top ten hold less than 2%. The sequencing input was PBMCs or T cells enriched from blood (not recorded which). The receptor source for this set is a woman aged 25 to 39 who had recovered from COVID-19.

This chain connects TRBV5-4 to TRBJ1-2; 9 bases are shared with TRBD1. This CDR3 contains 15 residues. V lost 7 bases to trimming and J lost 8 bases; unmatched junction nucleotides: 15. Germline V gives CDR1 SGHNT, CDR2 YYREEE (reference sequence). The CDR3 DNA follows: TGTGCCAGCCTACGCAATGAACAGGGGGCGAAGGGCTACACCTTC. Translated, it gives CASLRNEQGAKGYTF.

The chain joins TRBV2 to TRBJ2-3, with 12 bases identical to TRBD2. Per the germline V gene, CDR1 is SNHLY and CDR2 is FYNNEI. V gave up 7 bases and J gave up 6 bases; unmatched junction bases: 8. The CDR3 spans 15 residues. Here the CDR3 DNA reads TGTGCCAGCAAGTATCGACTAGCGGGAGAGGATACGCAGTATTTT. Amino acids: CASKYRLAGEDTQYF.

The CDR3 nucleotides read TGTGCCTGGAGTCCGGGGGGGCCTCATGAGCAGTTCTTC. Amino acids: CAWSPGGPHEQFF. This sequence joins TRBV30 and TRBJ2-1; TRBD2 matches 8 bases. V shed 2 bases, J shed 8 bases, and the junction held 5 bases outside the gene matches. The length of the CDR3 is 13 residues. CDR1 is GTSNPN, CDR2 SVGIG, per germline (reference sequence). Combining the CDR3 with reference TRBV30 and TRBJ2-1 gives the whole variable domain SQTIHQWPATLVQPVGSPLSLECTVEGTSNPNLYWYRQAAGRGLQLLFYSVGIGQISSEVPQNLSASRPQDRQFILSSKKLLLSDSGFYLCAWSPGGPHEQFFGPGTRLTVL.

The V and J genes are TRBV3-1 (or the pseudogene TRBV3-2) and TRBJ2-1, with TRBD1 matching over 8 bases. Losses at the gene ends were 6 bases for V and 6 bases for J; bases not matched to a gene: 10. Germline CDR1 reads LGHDT; CDR2 reads YNNKEL (reference sequence). This CDR3 contains 15 residues. This CDR3 is CASSLDRVSLNEQFF. In DNA, the CDR3 is TGTGCCAGCAGTCTGGACAGGGTATCTCTCAATGAGCAGTTCTTC.

The chain couples TRBV18 to TRBJ1-1; D remains unclear. Trimming took 4 bases from V and 2 from J, leaving 17 bases between them. The length of the CDR3 is 16 residues. Germline V gene data show CDR1 as KGHSH and CDR2 as LQKENI. The CDR3 region has the DNA TGTGCCAGCTCACGGGTTGCCAGGATCGAAAACACTGAAGCTTTCTTT. Its protein product is CASSRVARIENTEAFF.

The J gene is TRBJ1-5, the V gene TRBV19; 9 nucleotides line up with TRBD1. The CDR3 sequence is 16 residues long. After removal of 5 bases from V and 5 bases from J, the junction contained 10 bases not matched to a gene. Germline V lookup: CDR1 LNHDA, CDR2 SQIVND (reference sequence). The chain's CDR3 is CASSSPGQGKDQPQHF. In nucleotides, the CDR3 is TGTGCCAGTAGTTCACCGGGACAGGGTAAAGATCAGCCCCAGCATTTT.

The CDR3 loop is CASSVGAGQSSGNTIYF. CDR3 DNA: TGTGCCAGCAGCGTAGGGGCGGGACAGAGCTCTGGAAACACCATATATTTT. V is TRBV9 and J is TRBJ1-3; 7 bases fit TRBD1. The V gene's germline CDR1 is SGDLS and CDR2 YYNGEE. V dropped 0 bases and J dropped 0; count of bases not matched to a gene: 6. The CDR3 sequence is 17 residues long.

The J gene is TRBJ2-7, the V gene TRBV11-2; D unclear. This CDR3 region has 12 residues. Deletions cut 5 bases from V and 5 bases from J, with 10 bases between. Per the germline V gene, CDR1 is SGHAT and CDR2 is FQNNGV. The CDR3 spells CASSPERNEQYF. The CDR3 region has the DNA TGTGCCAGCAGCCCGGAGAGGAACGAGCAGTACTTC.